Listed below are T cell receptor beta chains from one sample, sequenced in a study of blood T cell repertoires in COVID-19. Sequencing was performed with immunoSEQ multiplex PCR; in TCRdb, only in-frame clones are kept and a portion is missing. The table lists under 130,000 clones, about 90% of them singletons. Sequencing was performed on peripheral blood. These receptors all stem from a human donor in a cohort sampled during active COVID-19. CDR3s include the opening cysteine and the closing phenylalanine or tryptophan. D genes are given only for firm matches. Size is stated for part of the rows, as once, few or many counts, or as a class when the clone is expanded.

TRBV18,NA,TRBJ2-7,TRBD1,TGTGCCAGCTCAACACGACAGGGGGGATCCTACGAGCAGTACTTC,CASSTRQGGSYEQYF
TRBV7-2,NA,TRBJ2-1,NA,TGTGCCAGCAGCTTAGGCAACAGCAATGAGCAGTTCTTC,CASSLGNSNEQFF
TRBV5-4,many,TRBJ1-2,NA,TGTGCCAGCAGCTGGCAGGAACTCTATGGCTACACCTTC,CASSWQELYGYTF
TRBV11-1,NA,TRBJ1-1,NA,TGTGCCAGCAGCTTATCTCCGAACACTGAAGCTTTCTTT,CASSLSPNTEAFF
TRBV10-2,NA,TRBJ1-1,TRBD1,TGCGCCACTCGGGACAGGGGGTTTAACACTGAAGCTTTCTTT,CATRDRGFNTEAFF
TRBV5-1,NA,TRBJ2-5,TRBD1,TGCGCCAGCAGCCCCACCTTAAGACAGGGGTGGGAGACCCAGTACTTC,CASSPTLRQGWETQYF
TRBV5-5,NA,TRBJ2-7,TRBD1,TGTGCCAGCAGCCCAGGGACAGGGGGCGCCTACGAGCAGTACTTC,CASSPGTGGAYEQYF
TRBV4-3,once,TRBJ2-1,NA,TGCGCCAGCGCGATGCTAGCTGACGCCTACAATGAGCAGTTCTTC,CASAMLADAYNEQFF
TRBV21-1,NA,TRBJ1-4,NA,TGTGCCAGCTGCGTGAATGAAAAACTGTTTTTT,CASCVNEKLFF
TRBV29-1,NA,TRBJ2-3,TRBD2,TGCAGCGAGCTAGCGGGGGTTACAGATACGCAGTATTTT,CSELAGVTDTQYF
TRBV28,NA,TRBJ2-7,NA,TGTGCCAGCAGTTCCTCGGTTCGGGAGCAGTACTTC,CASSSSVREQYF
TRBV4-1,once,TRBJ1-1,TRBD1,TGCGCCAGCGAAGGCCGGGACAGGGACAGGAACACTGAAGCTTTCTTT,CASEGRDRDRNTEAFF
TRBV9,NA,TRBJ1-1,NA,TGTGCCAGCAGCGTAGTGGGGAGAGGTGAAACTGAAGCTTTCTTT,CASSVVGRGETEAFF
TRBV5-1,NA,TRBJ2-3,TRBD2,TGCGCCAGCAGCTTAGGCGGGAGTAACACAGATACGCAGTATTTT,CASSLGGSNTDTQYF
TRBV7-2,NA,TRBJ1-2,TRBD1,TGTGCCAGCATCGGGGGACAGGGGGTGAGGTATGGCTACACCTTC,CASIGGQGVRYGYTF
TRBV4-1,NA,TRBJ2-5,TRBD2,TGCGCCAGCAGCCAGGGTTTACGGGGGGGCAGGGAGACCCAGTACTTC,CASSQGLRGGRETQYF
TRBV4-1,NA,TRBJ2-5,TRBD2,TGCGCCAGCAGCCCCATAATACGGACTAGCGGGGGGCTTGAGACCCAGTACTTC,CASSPIIRTSGGLETQYF
TRBV5-1,NA,TRBJ2-7,NA,TGCGCCAGCAGCTTGAGGGCGGGGGCCTCCTACGAGCAGTACTTC,CASSLRAGASYEQYF
TRBV3-1/TRBV3-2,NA,TRBJ2-5,NA,TGTGCCAGCAGCCAGAGGAGACGGGAGAAAGAGACCCAGTACTTC,CASSQRRREKETQYF
TRBV6-5,NA,TRBJ2-5,TRBD1,TGTGCCAGCAGTTACTGGGGACAGGGAAAACAAGAGACCCAGTACTTC,CASSYWGQGKQETQYF
TRBV28,NA,TRBJ2-3,TRBD2,TGTGCCAGCAGTTTGTGGCTAGCGGGAGGGGCAGATACGCAGTATTTT,CASSLWLAGGADTQYF
TRBV18,NA,TRBJ2-7,NA,TGTGCCAGCTCACCAACTACGGCGCCCAACGAGCAGTACTTC,CASSPTTAPNEQYF
TRBV5-6,NA,TRBJ2-2,TRBD1,TGTGCCAGCAGCTTCCCCACAGGGGATGCGGCCGGGGAGCTGTTTTTT,CASSFPTGDAAGELFF
TRBV2,NA,TRBJ2-1,TRBD2,TGTGCCAGCACAGGACTAGCGGGAGTAGGGAATGAGCAGTTCTTC,CASTGLAGVGNEQFF
TRBV9,NA,TRBJ2-1,NA,TGTGCCAGCAGCGTAGTCTTAGGGGGAGAGAGTATAGATGAGCAGTTCTTC,CASSVVLGGESIDEQFF
TRBV18,NA,TRBJ2-7,TRBD2,TGTGCCAGCTCACCACCGGGACTACGGGAGCAGTACTTC,CASSPPGLREQYF
TRBV6-7,NA,TRBJ2-5,NA,TGTGCCAGCACCCCCACCCCTCCGGGGGAGACCCAGTACTTC,CASTPTPPGETQYF
TRBV29-1,NA,TRBJ2-7,TRBD2,TGCAGCGCGGGTAGCGGGAGGGTCTACGAGCAGTACTTC,CSAGSGRVYEQYF
TRBV12-3/TRBV12-4,NA,TRBJ2-1,NA,TGTGCCAGTTCCGGGGGAGGGGGAATTCGGTTCTTC,CASSGGGGIRFF
TRBV5-1,NA,TRBJ2-1,TRBD2,TGCGCCAGCAGCTTGGCACCAGCGGGAGGGGGGAATGAGCAGTTCTTC,CASSLAPAGGGNEQFF
TRBV7-3,NA,TRBJ2-5,TRBD2,TGTGCCAGCAGCCCACAAGGCGGGAGTGAGGGAGAGACCCAGTACTTC,CASSPQGGSEGETQYF
TRBV30,NA,TRBJ1-4,NA,TGTGCCTGGAGTGTTTGGCAGGGTAATGAAAAACTGTTTTTT,CAWSVWQGNEKLFF
TRBV18,NA,TRBJ1-5,NA,TGTGCCAGCTCACAAACAGGAGATCAGCCCCAGCATTTT,CASSQTGDQPQHF
TRBV9,NA,TRBJ1-1,NA,TGTGCCAGCAGCGTAAGCCGGGGCACTGAAGCTTTCTTT,CASSVSRGTEAFF
TRBV19,NA,TRBJ1-5,NA,TGTGCCAGCAGCGGGACATATTATCAGCCCCAGCATTTT,CASSGTYYQPQHF
TRBV28,few,TRBJ1-5,TRBD1,TGTGCCAGCAGTTTAGGACAGGGGGCAAGGCCCCAGCATTTT,CASSLGQGARPQHF
TRBV18,NA,TRBJ2-7,TRBD1,TGTGCCAGCTCATTAACATCCGGGACAGCTACCACCTACGAGCAGTACTTC,CASSLTSGTATTYEQYF
TRBV5-6,once,TRBJ1-2,TRBD1,TGTGCCAGCAGCTTACGACAGGGCCGCGTGGGAGGCTACACCTTC,CASSLRQGRVGGYTF
TRBV7-9,many,TRBJ1-1,TRBD1,TGTGCCAGCAGCCTTTCCGACAGGGGCCCTGAAGCTTTCTTT,CASSLSDRGPEAFF
TRBV11-2,NA,TRBJ2-2,TRBD2,TGTGCCAGCAGCGTCACTAGCGGGATTACGACCGGGGAGCTGTTTTTT,CASSVTSGITTGELFF
TRBV11-2,NA,TRBJ2-7,TRBD2,TGTGCCAGCAGCTTAGACACTAGCGGGACCTACGAGCAGTACTTC,CASSLDTSGTYEQYF
TRBV6-5,NA,TRBJ2-7,NA,TGTGCCAGCAAAAGGACAAGGATTTACGAGCAGTACTTC,CASKRTRIYEQYF
TRBV6-5,NA,TRBJ2-5,NA,TGTGCCAGCAGTTACGGGCGCCAAGAGACCCAGTACTTC,CASSYGRQETQYF
TRBV19,NA,TRBJ2-6,NA,TGTGCCACCCAGGTGACCGGGGCCAACGTCCTGACTTTC,CATQVTGANVLTF
TRBV7-9,NA,TRBJ2-3,NA,TGTGCCAGCAGCTTAGACAGGACAGCGAGCACAGATACGCAGTATTTT,CASSLDRTASTDTQYF
TRBV5-1,NA,TRBJ2-3,TRBD1,TGCGCCAGCAGCTTGACCCCGACAGGGGGAAGCACAGATACGCAGTATTTT,CASSLTPTGGSTDTQYF
TRBV24-1,NA,TRBJ2-5,NA,TGTGCCACCAGTGATCTCAGGGATCAAGAGACCCAGTACTTC,CATSDLRDQETQYF